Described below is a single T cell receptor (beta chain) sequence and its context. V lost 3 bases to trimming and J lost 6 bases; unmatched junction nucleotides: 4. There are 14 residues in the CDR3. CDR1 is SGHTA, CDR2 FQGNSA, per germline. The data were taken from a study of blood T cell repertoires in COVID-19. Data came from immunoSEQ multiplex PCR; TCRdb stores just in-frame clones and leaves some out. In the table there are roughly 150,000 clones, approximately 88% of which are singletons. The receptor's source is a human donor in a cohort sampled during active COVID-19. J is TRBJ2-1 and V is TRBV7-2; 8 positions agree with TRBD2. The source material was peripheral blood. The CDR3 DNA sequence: TGTGCCAGCAGCTTCCGGGGGGGCCGCAATGAGCAGTTCTTC. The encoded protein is CASSFRGGRNEQFF.